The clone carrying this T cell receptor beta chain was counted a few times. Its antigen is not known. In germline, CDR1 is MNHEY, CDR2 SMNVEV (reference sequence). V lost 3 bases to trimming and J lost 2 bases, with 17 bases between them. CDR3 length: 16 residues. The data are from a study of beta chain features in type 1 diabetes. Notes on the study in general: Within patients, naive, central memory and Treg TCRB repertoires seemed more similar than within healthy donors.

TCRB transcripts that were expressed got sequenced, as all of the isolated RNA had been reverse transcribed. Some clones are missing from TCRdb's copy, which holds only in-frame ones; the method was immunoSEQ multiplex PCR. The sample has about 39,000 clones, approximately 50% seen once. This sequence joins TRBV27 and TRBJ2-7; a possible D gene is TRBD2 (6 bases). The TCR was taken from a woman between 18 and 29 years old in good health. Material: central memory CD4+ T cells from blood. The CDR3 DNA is TGTGCCAGCAGTTTGCAGGGTGAGACGGGGGCCTACGAGCAGTACTTC. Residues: CASSLQGETGAYEQYF.